This T cell receptor beta chain appears in the sequencing data of a study of blood T cell repertoires in COVID-19. Overall study context: The United States, Italy and Spain supplied acute and convalescent COVID-19 samples. Nucleic acid was either cDNA or gDNA, and it came from T cells, B-cell-depleted T cells, or PBMCs.

In the study's own analysis: Estimates of nucleated cell counts were drawn from the amplification of reference gene primers. Profiled with immunoSEQ multiplex PCR; TCRdb holds only in-frame clones, not every one. The DNA was the basis for D and trimming; V, J and clone size are from that table. Seen here are 40,000 to 55,000 clones, about 82% observed once, and the top ten hold 14% to 15%. In germline, CDR1 is SNHLY, CDR2 FYNNEI. V lost 2 bases, J lost 1 base, and 11 bases stayed unmatched. The CDR3 is made up of 19 amino acids. V gene TRBV2 combines with J gene TRBJ2-6, with TRBD1 matching over 7 bases. Sequencing was performed on peripheral blood. The receptor's source is a human donor in a cohort sampled during active COVID-19. CDR3 bases: TGTGCCAGCAGTGAACGCCTCGGGACAGACCCGTCTGGGGCCAACGTCCTGACTTTC. Its protein is CASSERLGTDPSGANVLTF.